This T cell receptor beta chain was recovered during a study of beta chain features in type 1 diabetes. Study context: The study found patients and healthy donors alike in age, gender and cell yields.

This clone has a count of ten or more. Reverse transcribing all isolated RNA meant expressed TCRB transcripts were sequenced. Method: immunoSEQ multiplex PCR; TCRdb's copy keeps in-frame clones and lacks some. The repertoire consists of about 150,000 clones, with around 10% occurring once and the leading ten covering around 2.1%. This CDR3 region has 14 residues. Germline values: CDR1 SGHVT, CDR2 SQSDAQ. Trimming shortened V by 1 base and J by 5 bases, and 8 bases separated the two germline ends. This chain links TRBV7-4 with TRBJ1-4, with D hard to call. The TCR sequence derives from a man aged 18 to 29 in good health. The sequenced sample was central memory CD4+ T cells from blood. For the CDR3, the DNA is TGTGCCAGCAGCTTAGGAAAAGGGAATGAAAAACTGTTTTTT. It codes for CASSLGKGNEKLFF.